A selection of T cell receptor beta chains follows, all from one sample in a study of blood T cell repertoires in COVID-19. Assay used: immunoSEQ multiplex PCR; TCRdb lists only in-frame clones, some missing. The data show approximately 230,000 clones, about 86% seen once. The specimen sequenced was PBMCs or T cells enriched from blood (not recorded which). The receptors were sampled from a woman between 45 and 65 years old with acute COVID-19. Each CDR3 is given with its conserved first and last residue. The order of the fields is J gene, D gene, clone size, V gene, CDR3 protein, CDR3 DNA. A D gene is named only where the DNA matches it firmly. Size tells how often a clone was seen (once, few, many) or the class of an expanded clone, and some rows leave it out.

TRBJ2-3 | TRBD1 | - | TRBV27 | CASSRTGSTDTQYF | TGTGCCAGCAGCCGGACAGGGAGCACAGATACGCAGTATTTT
TRBJ2-3 | TRBD2 | - | TRBV4-2 | CASSQRSSTSGRGTDTQYF | TGTGCCAGCAGCCAACGGAGTTCCACTAGCGGGAGGGGCACAGATACGCAGTATTTT
TRBJ2-7 | TRBD2 | - | TRBV5-1 | CASRPGTSGSLNEQYF | TGCGCCAGCAGACCCGGGACTAGCGGGAGTCTTAACGAGCAGTACTTC
TRBJ1-5 | - | - | TRBV28 | CASSLSGSSNQPQHF | TGTGCCAGCAGTTTGTCAGGGTCTAGCAATCAGCCCCAGCATTTT
TRBJ2-5 | TRBD1 | - | TRBV5-1 | CASSPGQLFQETQYF | TGCGCCAGCAGCCCGGGACAGCTGTTCCAAGAGACCCAGTACTTC
TRBJ1-4 | - | few | TRBV19 | CASSRQAATNEKLFF | TGTGCCAGTAGCCGACAAGCTGCAACTAATGAAAAACTGTTTTTT
TRBJ2-7 | - | - | TRBV7-2 | CASSLGYSNSYEQYF | TGTGCCAGCAGCTTAGGCTACTCCAACTCCTACGAGCAGTACTTC
TRBJ1-2 | - | - | TRBV19 | CASSPANYGYTF | TGTGCCAGTAGTCCCGCTAACTATGGCTACACCTTC
TRBJ2-5 | - | once | TRBV5-1 | CASSLGTVQETQYF | TGCGCCAGCAGCTTGGGGACAGTCCAAGAGACCCAGTACTTC
TRBJ1-5 | TRBD1 | - | TRBV19 | CATLPRPGDRSNQPQHF | TGTGCCACCCTCCCCCGTCCCGGGGACAGGAGCAATCAGCCCCAGCATTTT
TRBJ2-7 | - | - | TRBV5-1 | CASSGRASYEQYF | TGCGCCAGCAGCGGGCGGGCCTCCTACGAGCAGTACTTC
TRBJ1-4 | - | - | TRBV18 | CASSPSGPGPRGEKLFF | TGTGCCAGCTCACCATCGGGCCCCGGGCCCCGCGGGGAAAAACTGTTTTTT
TRBJ2-3 | - | - | TRBV7-3 | CASREPGLETDTQYF | TGTGCCAGCAGGGAACCCGGACTGGAGACAGATACGCAGTATTTT
TRBJ1-4 | TRBD1 | - | TRBV7-8 | CASSLARDRTINEKLFF | TGTGCCAGCAGCTTAGCGCGGGACAGGACTATTAATGAAAAACTGTTTTTT
TRBJ2-7 | - | - | TRBV4-1 | CASSYRARAYEQYF | TGCGCCAGCAGTTACAGGGCACGGGCGTACGAGCAGTACTTC
TRBJ2-5 | TRBD2 | - | TRBV7-3 | CASSPWGSGIQETQYF | TGTGCCAGCAGCCCGTGGGGTAGCGGGATTCAAGAGACCCAGTACTTC
TRBJ2-7 | TRBD2 | - | TRBV29-1 | CSVAKSGSSYEQYF | TGCAGCGTTGCGAAAAGCGGGAGTTCCTACGAGCAGTACTTC
TRBJ2-2 | TRBD2 | - | TRBV11-2 | CASSRLAGGPHGELFF | TGTGCCAGCAGCCGCCTAGCGGGAGGGCCTCACGGGGAGCTGTTTTTT
TRBJ1-5 | TRBD1 | few | TRBV5-6 | CASSPGQGTTWGNQPQHF | TGTGCCAGCAGCCCGGGACAGGGGACTACCTGGGGCAATCAGCCCCAGCATTTT
TRBJ2-5 | TRBD1 | - | TRBV5-1 | CASSLTGEETQYF | TGCGCCAGCAGCTTAACAGGGGAGGAGACCCAGTACTTC
TRBJ1-2 | - | - | TRBV11-2 | CASSSPFPYGYTF | TGTGCCAGCAGCTCCCCGTTTCCCTATGGCTACACCTTC
TRBJ2-3 | - | - | TRBV6-5 | CASTGDLTDTQYF | TGTGCCAGCACCGGAGACCTCACAGATACGCAGTATTTT
TRBJ2-7 | TRBD2 | - | TRBV7-9 | CASSDGLAGRYEQYF | TGTGCCAGCAGCGACGGACTAGCGGGAAGGTACGAGCAGTACTTC
TRBJ1-1 | TRBD1 | - | TRBV7-9 | CASSSGQGNTEAFF | TGTGCCAGCAGCTCGGGACAGGGGAACACTGAAGCTTTCTTT
TRBJ1-3 | - | - | TRBV4-1 | CASSQDPGAHSGNTIYF | TGCGCCAGCAGCCAAGATCCGGGTGCCCACTCTGGAAACACCATATATTTT
TRBJ1-1 | TRBD1 | once | TRBV10-2 | CASSVPGQGDTEAFF | TGCGCCAGCAGTGTCCCGGGACAGGGGGACACTGAAGCTTTCTTT
TRBJ2-1 | TRBD2 | few | TRBV11-1 | CASSGGLAGGYNEQFF | TGTGCCAGCAGTGGTGGACTAGCGGGAGGGTACAATGAGCAGTTCTTC
TRBJ2-7 | - | - | TRBV28 | CASSTGSDEQYF | TGTGCCAGCAGTACAGGGTCCGACGAGCAGTACTTC
TRBJ2-7 | - | - | TRBV5-5 | CASSYVTGYEQYF | TGTGCCAGCAGCTACGTGACAGGCTACGAGCAGTACTTC
TRBJ2-7 | TRBD1 | - | TRBV3-1/TRBV3-2 | CASGTSRDRPYEQYF | TGTGCCAGCGGAACCTCCCGGGACAGGCCCTACGAGCAGTACTTC
TRBJ1-1 | TRBD1 | few | TRBV11-2 | CASSLGLRGWTEAFF | TGTGCCAGCAGCTTAGGCCTCAGGGGGTGGACTGAAGCTTTCTTT
TRBJ2-2 | TRBD1 | once | TRBV5-4 | CASSMTGGVTGELFF | TGTGCCAGCAGCATGACAGGGGGCGTGACCGGGGAGCTGTTTTTT
TRBJ2-7 | - | - | TRBV29-1 | CSAKTGSGAYEQYF | TGCAGCGCTAAAACCGGGAGTGGGGCCTACGAGCAGTACTTC
TRBJ2-1 | TRBD2 | - | TRBV5-1 | CASSASGRGLNEQFF | TGCGCCAGCAGCGCTAGCGGGAGGGGGCTCAATGAGCAGTTCTTC
TRBJ2-1 | TRBD2 | - | TRBV28 | CASSSPRLAGEVYNEQFF | TGTGCCAGCAGTTCCCCAAGACTAGCGGGGGAGGTATACAATGAGCAGTTCTTC
TRBJ2-7 | - | - | TRBV9 | CASPQGVYEQYF | TGTGCCAGCCCACAGGGCGTCTACGAGCAGTACTTC
TRBJ1-4 | TRBD1 | - | TRBV30 | CAWKGQGIEKLFF | TGTGCCTGGAAGGGACAGGGAATTGAAAAACTGTTTTTT
TRBJ2-7 | TRBD1 | - | TRBV4-3 | CASSRLAGGLSSYEQYF | TGCGCCAGCAGCCGATTAGCAGGGGGCTTGAGCTCCTACGAGCAGTACTTC
TRBJ2-1 | TRBD2 | - | TRBV18 | CASSPSGTSGRRSYNEQFF | TGTGCCAGCTCACCTTCCGGGACTAGCGGGAGGCGATCCTACAATGAGCAGTTCTTC
TRBJ2-1 | TRBD2 | - | TRBV19 | CASSIWASGHNEQFF | TGTGCCAGTAGTATCTGGGCTAGCGGGCATAATGAGCAGTTCTTC
TRBJ1-2 | TRBD1 | - | TRBV6-5 | CASSYGQGGLDGYTF | TGTGCCAGCAGTTACGGACAGGGGGGTTTGGATGGCTACACCTTC
TRBJ1-1 | - | - | TRBV9 | CASSVDDGGVGRNEAFF | TGTGCCAGCAGCGTAGATGATGGCGGGGTGGGACGAAATGAAGCTTTCTTT
TRBJ1-2 | - | - | TRBV6-5 | CASRKTEYGYTF | TGTGCCAGCAGAAAGACAGAGTATGGCTACACCTTC
TRBJ2-4 | TRBD2 | - | TRBV28 | CASSWGLGLKNIQYF | TGTGCCAGCAGTTGGGGACTAGGCCTGAAAAACATTCAGTACTTC
TRBJ2-7 | - | - | TRBV7-2 | CASSLLPPPGSYEQYF | TGTGCCAGCAGCTTATTACCCCCCCCGGGGTCCTACGAGCAGTACTTC
TRBJ2-3 | - | - | TRBV20-1 | CSASMAPVTDTQYF | TGCAGTGCTAGTATGGCACCAGTCACAGATACGCAGTATTTT
TRBJ1-1 | - | - | TRBV5-1 | CASSLRGSMNTEAFF | TGCGCCAGCAGCTTGAGGGGGTCAATGAACACTGAAGCTTTCTTT
TRBJ2-1 | TRBD2 | - | TRBV29-1 | CSVEELAGYNEQFF | TGCAGCGTTGAAGAACTAGCGGGGTACAATGAGCAGTTCTTC
TRBJ2-1 | - | few | TRBV19 | CASSILQDYNEQFF | TGTGCCAGTAGTATTCTACAGGACTACAATGAGCAGTTCTTC
TRBJ2-1 | TRBD2 | - | TRBV18 | CASSTGTSGGSSYNEQFF | TGTGCCAGCTCAACCGGGACTAGCGGGGGGAGCTCCTACAATGAGCAGTTCTTC
TRBJ2-3 | TRBD2 | - | TRBV7-6 | CASSPRRRTSGASTDTQYF | TGTGCCAGCAGCCCGCGACGACGGACTAGCGGAGCTAGCACAGATACGCAGTATTTT
TRBJ1-3 | - | - | TRBV7-9 | CASSLKGGQGNTIYF | TGTGCCAGCAGCCTAAAGGGGGGGCAAGGAAACACCATATATTTT
TRBJ2-7 | TRBD2 | - | TRBV7-2 | CASSPGREVDEQYF | TGTGCCAGCAGCCCCGGACGGGAGGTTGACGAGCAGTACTTC
TRBJ2-5 | - | - | TRBV5-1 | CASSPGQIETQYF | TGCGCCAGCAGCCCCGGACAGATAGAGACCCAGTACTTC
TRBJ1-1 | TRBD1 | once | TRBV3-1/TRBV3-2 | CASTSGGMNTEAFF | TGTGCCAGCACCTCAGGGGGAATGAACACTGAAGCTTTCTTT
TRBJ2-7 | TRBD1 | - | TRBV7-9 | CASSEYGTDLYEQYF | TGTGCCAGCAGCGAATACGGGACAGACCTCTACGAGCAGTACTTC
TRBJ1-1 | - | - | TRBV6-5 | CASFGGVLNTEAFF | TGTGCCAGCTTCGGGGGGGTTCTGAACACTGAAGCTTTCTTT